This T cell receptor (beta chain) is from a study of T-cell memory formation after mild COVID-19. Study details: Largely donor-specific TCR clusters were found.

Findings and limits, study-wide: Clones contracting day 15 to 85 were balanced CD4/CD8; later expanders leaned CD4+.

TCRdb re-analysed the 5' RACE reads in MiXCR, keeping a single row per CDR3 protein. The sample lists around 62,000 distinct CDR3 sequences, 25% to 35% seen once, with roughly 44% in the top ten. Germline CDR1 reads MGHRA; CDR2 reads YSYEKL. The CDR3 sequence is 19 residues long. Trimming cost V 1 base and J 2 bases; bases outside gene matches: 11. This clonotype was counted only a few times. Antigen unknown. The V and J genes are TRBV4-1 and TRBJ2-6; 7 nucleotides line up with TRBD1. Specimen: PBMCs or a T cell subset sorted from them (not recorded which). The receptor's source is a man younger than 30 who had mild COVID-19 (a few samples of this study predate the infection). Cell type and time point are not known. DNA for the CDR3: TGCGCCAGCAGCCAAGGTCCCCCGGAGACAGGGACTGGGGCCAACGTCCTGACTTTC. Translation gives CASSQGPPETGTGANVLTF.